The sequence of this T cell receptor (beta chain) was determined in a study of response to subunit inactivated influenza vaccine. About this clonotype: Antigen specificity is unknown.

A single record per CDR3 protein comes from TCRdb applying MiXCR to the RT-PCR reads. This table holds about 530,000 distinct CDR3 sequences, approximately 10% found once. Broader study findings: Authors suggested each seasonal influenza vaccination recruits few new T cells.

The CDR3 extends over 12 amino acids. Germline V gene sequence: CDR1 SQVTM, CDR2 ANQGSEA. V lost 5 bases, J lost 6 bases, and 13 bases lay in between. V usage is TRBV29-1 and J usage is TRBJ1-1, with D possibly TRBD1 on 5 matching bases. This material consisted of PBMCs from blood, taken on the day of vaccination. This sequence originates from a man aged 50-59 years who received an inactivated influenza vaccine. CDR3 in amino acids: CSVSELGAEAFF. In DNA, the CDR3 is TGCAGCGTTTCGGAGTTAGGGGCTGAAGCTTTCTTT.